Detailed here is one TCR beta chain. Its antigen is undetermined. CDR3 size: 14 residues. Germline CDR1 MNHEY, CDR2 SVGAGI. TCR beta cDNA was generated via 5'RACE template switching incorporating UMIs. No DNA is given; TCRdb re-called the 5' RACE reads and lists each CDR3 protein once. The listing contains over 150,000 distinct CDR3 sequences. This sample stems from a study of T cells expressing NK-cell markers. Study summary: It was from sorted CD3+CD56+NKG2C+, CD3+CD56+NKG2C- and CD3+CD56-NKG2C+ T cells that TCR beta repertoires came. Study results and limitations: Dominant NKG2C+ clonotypes accounted for roughly 1.0-8% of CD8+ T cells in about six donors. These clonotypes, the leaders elsewhere, also led the CD3+CD56-NKG2C+ fraction in several donors.

This TCR derives from a woman aged 50 to 65 in good health. The chain uses TRBV6-5 and TRBJ2-3; TCRdb's D gene call, TRBD2, goes unchecked for lack of DNA. The sequenced sample consisted of blood T cells: a sorted CD56 or NKG2C T cell subset, CD4+ or CD8+ T cells, or bulk PBMC T cells (not recorded which). CDR3 in amino acids: CASSLAELTDTQYF.